This T cell receptor beta chain is drawn from a study of T-cell reconstitution after alpha-beta-depleted transplantation in children. This sample's TCRbeta library carried unique molecular identifier barcodes. MiXCR, applied by TCRdb to the PCR reads, yields one record per CDR3 protein. The table has 250,000 to 300,000 distinct CDR3 sequences, about a tenth seen once; the top ten hold about 9.5%. The CDR3 has 12 residues. Germline loops: CDR1 SNHLY, CDR2 FYNNEI. The V gene lost 4 bases and the J gene lost 5 bases, with 8 bases spanning the gap. J is TRBJ1-1 and V is TRBV2, with D perhaps matching TRBD1 (5 bases). Sequenced here: PBMCs from the stem cell graft donor, sampled from the stem cell graft. This receptor was identified in a human donor who donated a stem cell graft to a child with SCID. DNA of the CDR3: TGTGCCAGCAGTGTGGGGGGAACTGAAGCTTTCTTT. Translation: CASSVGGTEAFF.